This entry lists 20 T cell receptor beta chains sequenced from one sample in a study of CD8+ T cells in alopecia areata. Cell sorting was performed on pooled cutaneous lymph node cells with CD4, CD8alpha, NKG2D, NKG2ACE and other markers. cDNA prepared by RNA extraction and subsequent reverse transcription served as the template for sequencing. Assay used: immunoSEQ multiplex PCR; TCRdb lists only in-frame clones, some missing. The sample contains 290,000 or so clones, none of them singletons. Sequencing used CD4+ T cells sorted from a lymph node. The receptors originated from a C3H/HeJ mouse with alopecia areata. The strain's MHC type: H2-k.

This clone was observed a few times. Mouse gene names apply. The read gets to within 4 residues of the CDR3 end, and the germline J gene fills in the rest. The chain combines TRBV19 with TRBJ2-7, with TRBD1 identical over 7 bases. Germline CDR1 is FNHDT and CDR2 is SITEND (reference sequence). The CDR3 consists of 17 residues. The covered CDR3 bases are TGTGCCAGCAGTATAGTCCCATTTACCGGGACAGTTTAT. It codes for CASSIVPFTGTVY. The CDR3 as a whole reads CASSIVPFTGTVYEQYF.

The sample holds a few counts of this clone. Any gene name here is a mouse gene name. Read coverage stops 4 residues before the CDR3 terminus; the germline J gene supplies the remainder. Other DNA sequences in this sample translate to the same CDR3. This chain connects TRBV31 to TRBJ2-3, with 8 bases aligning to TRBD2. This CDR3 spans 16 amino acids. With V trimmed by 0 bases and J by 0 bases, 5 bases remained unmatched. The germline V gene has CDR1 GKSSPN and CDR2 SITVG. The CDR3 here is CAWSLGTGGSAETLYF. The sequenced part of the CDR3 DNA is TGTGCCTGGAGTCTCGGTACTGGGGGTAGTGCAGAA.

As to this clone: The listed genes are named as in mouse. The CDR3 end falls 3 residues outside the read, so it is completed with the germline J gene. The rearrangement uses TRBV31 and TRBJ1-6, with 8 bases fitting TRBD1. TRBJ1-6 is an ORF for which the function is uncertain. In germline, CDR1 is GKSSPN, CDR2 SITVG. J gave up 4 bases and V 7 bases, and 3 bases lay outside the gene matches. CDR3 size: 13 residues. The covered CDR3 bases are TGTGCCTACCGGGACAGGTATAATTCGCCC. Translated: CAYRDRYNSP. The complete CDR3 reads CAYRDRYNSPLYF.

Concerning this clone: Mouse gene names apply. The read falls 4 residues short of the CDR3 end, and the missing part is taken from the germline J gene. The V and J genes are TRBV3 and TRBJ1-2; TRBD1 is a possible D gene (6 bases). The V end lost 6 bases, the J end lost 2 bases, and 10 bases lay between the germline ends. The V gene's germline CDR1 is SNHLY and CDR2 FYNGKV (reference sequence). CDR3 length equals 13 residues. CDR3 loop: CASREGGNSDYTF. The CDR3 DNA, read in part, is TGTGCCAGCAGGGAGGGGGGGAACTCC.

This clone was seen a handful of times. Being one base from a much bigger clone, this may be a read error. All gene names here are mouse names. The read falls 4 residues short of the CDR3 end, and the missing part is taken from the germline J gene. The chain joins TRBV13-3 to TRBJ2-3, with 10 bases lining up with TRBD2. The CDR3 is 15 residues long. CDR1 is NNHDY, CDR2 SYVADS, per germline. The V gene end was trimmed by 5 bases and the J gene end by 0 bases; junction bases not matched to a gene: 3. The CDR3 DNA, read in part, is TGTGCCAGCAGAGGACTGGGGGCTAGTGCAGAA. Amino acids: CASRGLGASAE. The CDR3 in full is CASRGLGASAETLYF.

Of note for this clone: Mouse gene names apply. The read terminates 3 residues before the CDR3 end, so the remaining end is supplied by the germline J gene. Different DNA sequences within this sample yield the same CDR3. The chain employs TRBV1 and TRBJ1-6; the D gene is possibly TRBD1 (6 bases). TRBJ1-6 is an open reading frame whose function is uncertain. The V gene's germline CDR1 is NSQYPW and CDR2 LRSPGD (reference sequence). V lost 3 bases and J lost 4, with 10 bases in between. CDR3 length equals 15 residues. The DNA read from the CDR3 is TGCACCTGCAGTGCTCCGGGACAATATAATTCGCCC. Protein product: CTCSAPGQYNSP. The complete CDR3 sequence is CTCSAPGQYNSPLYF.

This clone was observed a handful of times. Here the gene names and germline are mouse. The DNA ends 4 residues before the CDR3 does, and the rest of the CDR3 is filled in from the germline J gene. The same CDR3 is also encoded by other DNA sequences in this sample. The rearrangement uses TRBV17 and TRBJ2-3; 9 nucleotides align to TRBD1. The CDR3 sequence is 14 residues long. Germline loops: CDR1 MNHDT, CDR2 YYDKIL. The J segment lost 3 bases and the V segment lost 3 bases, leaving 1 base of the junction unmatched. CDR3 region: CASSRGQGAETLYF. CDR3 DNA (partial): TGTGCTAGCAGTAGGGGACAGGGAGCAGAA.

A word on this clone: The genes are named according to mouse. The sequenced fragment ends 4 residues before the CDR3 boundary, so the rest is inferred from the germline J gene. The chain uses TRBV13-1 and TRBJ2-5, with 8 positions matching TRBD2. There are 14 residues in the CDR3. Germline CDR1 reads NSHNY; CDR2 reads SYGAGN. The CDR3 bases that were read are TGTGCCAGCACCCCTGCTGGGGGGAAAGAC. This sequence encodes CASTPAGGKD. The whole CDR3 protein is CASTPAGGKDTQYF.

Notes on this clone: Genes and germline come from the mouse. The read halts 4 residues ahead of the CDR3 end, with the missing end drawn from the germline J gene. The chain links TRBV31 to TRBJ2-1, with TRBD2 matching 8 bases. The J segment lost 3 bases and the V segment lost 2 bases, leaving 3 bases of the junction unmatched. The CDR3 totals 14 residues. Germline V gene lookup returns CDR1 GKSSPN and CDR2 SITVG. CDR3 DNA, as far as it was read: TGTGCCTGGAGTGGGGGGGCGCTCTATGCT. As protein: CAWSGGALYA. The CDR3 in its entirety is CAWSGGALYAEQFF. Combining the CDR3 with reference TRBV31 and TRBJ2-1 gives the whole variable domain AQTIHQWPVAEIKAVGSPLSLGCTIKGKSSPNLYWYWQATGGTLQQLFYSITVGQVESVVQLNLSASRPKDDQFILSTEKLLLSHSGFYLCAWSGGALYAEQFFGPGTRLTVL.

In regard to this clone: The genes are named according to mouse. The sequence runs out 4 residues before the end of the CDR3; the remainder is reconstructed from the germline J gene. This rearrangement joins TRBV1 to TRBJ1-1; possibly TRBD1 for D (6 bases). The V end lost 6 bases, the J end lost 4 bases, and 12 bases lay between the germline ends. The length of the CDR3 is 13 residues. Germline lookup yields CDR1 NSQYPW and CDR2 LRSPGD (reference sequence). CDR3 protein: CTCSVLDSTEVFF. Partial CDR3 DNA: TGCACCTGCAGCGTCCTGGACAGCACA.

This clone was detected only a few times. Gene names denote mouse genes. The CDR3 end lies 4 residues beyond the end of the read and is filled in from the germline J gene. The same CDR3 arises from other DNA sequences in this sample as well. This chain links TRBV19 with TRBJ2-3, with 8 positions matching TRBD2. The CDR3 consists of 14 residues. V shed 2 bases and J 3 bases; nucleotides not matched to a gene: 2. Germline V gene lookup returns CDR1 FNHDT and CDR2 SITEND (reference sequence). This CDR3 reads CASSMGGRAETLYF. Partial CDR3 DNA: TGTGCCAGCAGTATGGGGGGGCGCGCAGAA.

Points on this clone: Here the gene names and germline are mouse. The CDR3 is cut off 4 residues early in the read; its end comes from the germline J gene. This chain uses TRBV29 with TRBJ2-5, with TRBD1 as a possible D gene (6 bases). Deletions cut 4 bases from V and 3 bases from J, with 8 bases between. The CDR3 has 13 amino acids. Germline CDR1 reads MSHET; CDR2 reads SYDVDS. Partial CDR3 DNA: TGTGCTAGCAGTTCAACAGGGCAAGAC. It codes for CASSSTGQD. The entire CDR3 protein is CASSSTGQDTQYF. The full variable domain, rest sourced from reference TRBV29 and TRBJ2-5, is DMKVTQMPRYLIKRMGENVLLECGQDMSHETMYWYRQDPGLGLQLIYISYDVDSNSEGDIPKGYRVSRKKREHFSLILDSAKTNQTSVYFCASSSTGQDTQYFGPGTRLLVL.

This clone was seen a few times. Here the gene names and germline are mouse. With the read ending 4 residues before the CDR3 end, the germline J gene is used to fill in that end. The chain recombines TRBV31 with TRBJ2-3, with 9 bases that match TRBD2. Germline values: CDR1 GKSSPN, CDR2 SITVG. J lost 4 bases, V lost 2 bases, and 4 bases had no gene match. CDR3 length: 14 amino acids. CDR3 amino acids: CAWSGGLGTETLYF. The sequenced CDR3 bases are TGTGCCTGGAGTGGAGGACTGGGGACAGAA.

To note about this clone: Gene names and germline match the mouse. The CDR3 end is not reached by the read, which stops 4 residues before it; the germline J gene fills it in. The rearrangement uses TRBV17 and TRBJ2-4; TRBD2 might be the D (6 bases). The CDR3 is made up of 13 amino acids. CDR1 is MNHDT, CDR2 YYDKIL, per germline. CDR3 DNA, as far as it was read: TGTGCTAGCAGTACTGGGGCTTGGAAC. Translated, it gives CASSTGAWN. The complete CDR3 protein is CASSTGAWNTLYF.

In its sample, this clone was seen a few times. The gene names given are mouse names. The read ends 4 residues before the CDR3 terminus; that terminus is restored from the germline J gene. V gene TRBV17 combines with J gene TRBJ1-1; the D is unclear. The CDR3 covers 13 residues. Looked up from germline, CDR1 is MNHDT and CDR2 is YYDKIL. The V end was cut by 4 bases, the J end by 1 base, with 7 bases between. CDR3 DNA, as far as it was read: TGTGCTAGCAGTAAGGCCAGGAACACA. It yields the protein CASSKARNT. The full-length CDR3 reads as CASSKARNTEVFF.

This clone was picked up a small number of times. These gene names are mouse names. From the germline J gene comes the end of the CDR3, since the read stops 4 residues before it. The chain employs TRBV19 and TRBJ2-2; D is perhaps TRBD2 (6 bases). The length of the CDR3 is 16 residues. Germline V gives CDR1 FNHDT, CDR2 SITEND (reference sequence). Between the trimmed V and J ends, which lost 3 bases and 4 bases, there was a span of 16 bases. CDR3 protein: CASSTPRGEGTGQLYF. The DNA read from the CDR3 is TGTGCCAGCAGTACCCCTCGGGGGGAGGGCACCGGG.

Comments on this clone: Gene names and germline match the mouse. The sequenced part of the CDR3 DNA is TGTGCCAGCAGTCCCAAGGGGAGTGCAGAA. It translates to CASSPKGSAE. The entire CDR3 protein reads CASSPKGSAETLYF. The chain combines TRBV19 with TRBJ2-3; D possibly corresponds to TRBD1 (5 bases). The read ends 4 residues early relative to the CDR3; the germline J gene fills the gap. Trimming stripped 4 bases from V and 0 bases from J, with 9 bases between. This CDR3 comprises 14 residues. Germline assignment: CDR1 FNHDT and CDR2 SITEND (reference sequence).

About this clone: All gene names here are mouse names. The CDR3 is cut off 4 residues early in the read; its end comes from the germline J gene. This chain uses TRBV19 with TRBJ1-2; D gene unclear. CDR1 and CDR2 (germline): FNHDT, SITEND (reference sequence). V lost 4 bases and J lost 4, with 11 bases in between. The CDR3 has 13 amino acids. The chain's CDR3 is CASSPSGSSDYTF. The sequenced part of the CDR3 DNA is TGTGCCAGCAGTCCCTCAGGATCCTCC.

The table lists this clone with a few counts. Genes and germline come from the mouse. The read halts 4 residues ahead of the CDR3 end, with the missing end drawn from the germline J gene. The rearrangement joins TRBV1 to TRBJ1-1; 8 nucleotides agree with TRBD1. Germline CDR1 and CDR2: NSQYPW and LRSPGD (reference sequence). The length of the CDR3 is 13 residues. The part of the CDR3 DNA that was read is TGCACCTGCAGTGGCGGACAGGGAGGA. This encodes CTCSGGQGG. The full-length CDR3 reads as CTCSGGQGGEVFF. The full variable domain, completed using reference TRBV1 and TRBJ1-1, is VTLLEQNPRWRLVPRGQAVNLRCILKNSQYPWMSWYQQDLQKQLQWLFTLRSPGDKEVKSLPGADYLATRVTDTELRLQVANMSQGRTLYCTCSGGQGGEVFFGKGTRLTVV.

This clone was picked up a small number of times. Genes here carry mouse names. The read terminates 4 residues before the CDR3 end, so the remaining end is supplied by the germline J gene. The genes are TRBV19 and TRBJ2-2; 10 bases agree with TRBD1. The CDR3 consists of 13 residues. Germline V CDR1 and CDR2: FNHDT, SITEND (reference sequence). CDR3 amino acids: CASRTGGNGQLYF. The sequenced CDR3 bases are TGTGCCAGCAGGACAGGGGGCAACGGG.